These 26 T cell receptor beta chains came from one sample sequenced in a study of PD-L1 blockade in urothelial cancer. The method was immunoSEQ multiplex PCR; TCRdb's version includes in-frame clones alone and lacks a portion of them. Among around 38,000 clones, about 86% were seen once, and the ten largest hold 24%. Time point described: peripheral blood 6 weeks after treatment start. Sequencing was performed on PBMCs, taken around atezolizumab (anti-PD-L1) treatment. Source of these receptors: a man aged 55 to 70 with urothelial cancer.

The chain carries TRBV7-3 and TRBJ2-7, with D maybe TRBD2 (5 bases). This CDR3 has 15 amino acids. V lost 5 bases and J lost 2, with 16 bases in between. Germline V gives CDR1 SGHTA, CDR2 FQGTGA. The CDR3 DNA reads as TGTGCCAGCAGCCCCGGACTGGCTTCCGCCTACGAGCAGTACTTC. Translated, it gives CASSPGLASAYEQYF.

This chain joins TRBV10-3 and TRBJ1-2; D is unclear. The V end was cut by 0 bases, the J end by 1 base, with 9 bases between. Germline loops: CDR1 ENHRY, CDR2 SYGVKD. This CDR3 comprises 15 residues. DNA for the CDR3: TGTGCCATCAGTGAGTCCCGGGGAGGTAACTATGGCTACACCTTC. Encoded protein: CAISESRGGNYGYTF.

The V and J genes are TRBV6-1 and TRBJ1-4; 8 bases fit TRBD1. This CDR3 region has 15 residues. V lost 5 bases, J lost 3 bases, and 5 bases stayed unmatched. The germline gives CDR1 MNHNS, CDR2 SASEGT. DNA for the CDR3: TGTGCCAGCAGTTCGACAGGGGTGCCTAATGAAAAACTGTTTTTT. This codes for CASSSTGVPNEKLFF.

The J gene is TRBJ2-7, the V gene TRBV4-2; 11 nucleotides agree with TRBD2. CDR1 is LGHNA, CDR2 YNFKEQ, per germline. Trimming at V came to 0 bases and at J to 3 bases, leaving 4 bases not matched to a gene. CDR3 size: 16 residues. CDR3 nucleotide sequence: TGTGCCAGCAGCCAAGAACCGACTAGCGGGAACTACGAGCAGTACTTC. This codes for CASSQEPTSGNYEQYF.

The V gene is TRBV5-4, the J gene TRBJ2-2; D is unclear. The CDR3 runs 15 residues. V lost 2 bases to trimming and J lost 4 bases, with 12 bases between them. Germline values: CDR1 SGHNT, CDR2 YYREEE (reference sequence). CDR3 in amino acids: CASSLGGSATGELFF. DNA of the CDR3: TGTGCCAGCAGCTTAGGCGGCTCGGCCACCGGGGAGCTGTTTTTT.

This chain uses TRBV5-1 with TRBJ2-1; 14 bases are shared with TRBD2. In germline, CDR1 is SGHRS, CDR2 YFSETQ. Germline trimming cut 1 base from V and 10 bases from J; bases unmatched to any gene: 4. The CDR3 contains 15 residues. Here the CDR3 reads CASSLMTSGGGEQFF. The CDR3 nucleotides are TGCGCCAGCAGCTTGATGACTAGCGGGGGGGGAGAGCAGTTCTTC. Filled out from reference TRBV5-1 and TRBJ2-1, the complete variable domain reads KAGVTQTPRYLIKTRGQQVTLSCSPISGHRSVSWYQQTPGQGLQFLFEYFSETQRNKGNFPGRFSGRQFSNSRSEMNVSTLELGDSALYLCASSLMTSGGGEQFFGPGTRLTVL.

The genes are TRBV12-5 and TRBJ2-7; D perhaps matches TRBD2 (5 bases). Germline-derived CDR1 and CDR2 are LGHNT and FRNRAP. V lost 1 base and J lost 6, with 16 bases in between. This CDR3 contains 15 residues. In DNA form, the CDR3 reads TGTGCTAGTGGTTTGGCGCCGACGGGGAAAAGCGAGCAGTACTTC. The encoded protein is CASGLAPTGKSEQYF. Looking up the rest from reference TRBV12-5 and TRBJ2-7 gives the full variable domain: DARVTQTPRHKVTEMGQEVTMRCQPILGHNTVFWYRQTMMQGLELLAYFRNRAPLDDSGMPKDRFSAEMPDATLATLKIQPSEPRDSAVYFCASGLAPTGKSEQYFGPGTRLTVT.

This clone was recorded once. The chain recombines TRBV14 with TRBJ1-2; the D is unclear. V was trimmed by 0 bases and J by 4 bases, leaving 6 bases between them. The CDR3 loop spans 13 amino acids. Germline V gives CDR1 SGHDN, CDR2 FVKESK. CDR3 protein: CASSQDAAYGYTF. The CDR3 DNA follows: TGTGCCAGCAGCCAAGATGCGGCCTATGGCTACACCTTC. Full variable domain (outside the CDR3, taken from reference TRBV14 and TRBJ1-2): EAGVTQFPSHSVIEKGQTVTLRCDPISGHDNLYWYRRVMGKEIKFLLHFVKESKQDESGMPNNRFLAERTGGTYSTLKVQPAELEDSGVYFCASSQDAAYGYTFGSGTRLTVV.

The V and J genes are TRBV2 and TRBJ2-5; tentatively, D is TRBD2 (5 bases). The V and J ends lost 5 bases and 4 bases respectively, with 8 bases between them. CDR1 is SNHLY and CDR2 is FYNNEI in the germline V gene. This CDR3 region has 12 residues. In DNA, the CDR3 is TGTGCCAGCAGTACCGGAGGAGAGACCCAGTACTTC. Translated: CASSTGGETQYF.

This clone was found a few times. V is TRBV19 and J is TRBJ1-3; unclear D gene. This CDR3 has 14 residues. Germline CDR1 and CDR2: LNHDA and SQIVND (reference sequence). Trimming pared 2 bases from V and 3 bases from J, leaving 8 bases between. The CDR3 DNA sequence: TGTGCCAGTAGTATACAGACTAGTGGAAACACCATATATTTT. The encoded protein is CASSIQTSGNTIYF.

The rearrangement links TRBV4-2 to TRBJ1-5; D may be TRBD1 (5 bases). The length of the CDR3 is 16 residues. Trimming took 4 bases from V and 3 from J, leaving 16 bases between them. Germline V CDR1 and CDR2: LGHNA, YNFKEQ. CDR3 amino acids: CASSPRGGATNQPQHF. In DNA, the CDR3 is TGTGCCAGCAGCCCCCGGGGAGGGGCGACCAATCAGCCCCAGCATTTT.

The rearrangement joins TRBV5-1 to TRBJ2-1, with 15 nucleotides matching TRBD2. The ends lost 4 bases at V and 8 bases at J; junction bases unmatched: 10. There are 17 residues in the CDR3. Germline loops: CDR1 SGHRS, CDR2 YFSETQ. The CDR3 region is CASSPGLAGGLRDEQFF. The CDR3 coding sequence is TGCGCCAGCAGCCCGGGACTAGCGGGAGGCCTCAGGGATGAGCAGTTCTTC. The full variable domain, rest sourced from reference TRBV5-1 and TRBJ2-1, is KAGVTQTPRYLIKTRGQQVTLSCSPISGHRSVSWYQQTPGQGLQFLFEYFSETQRNKGNFPGRFSGRQFSNSRSEMNVSTLELGDSALYLCASSPGLAGGLRDEQFFGPGTRLTVL.

The gene calls are TRBV6-5 and TRBJ2-3; D possibly corresponds to TRBD1 (5 bases). The germline V and J ends were trimmed by 6 bases and 2 bases, with 6 bases remaining between them. CDR1 is MNHEY, CDR2 SVGAGI, per germline. CDR3 length: 12 residues. CDR3 bases: TGTGCCAGCAGAGGGGACACAGATACGCAGTATTTT. Its translation is CASRGDTDTQYF.

The chain couples TRBV29-1 to TRBJ1-2, with TRBD1 matching over 9 bases. There are 11 residues in the CDR3. CDR1 is SQVTM and CDR2 is ANQGSEA in the germline V gene. Trimming took 6 bases from V and 8 from J; bases not matched to a gene: 4. CDR3 sequence: CSVGQGGGYTF. CDR3 coding DNA: TGCAGCGTGGGACAGGGTGGCGGCTACACCTTC.

This clone was recorded a few times. The V and J genes are TRBV30 and TRBJ1-1, with 7 bases aligning to TRBD1. Looked up from germline, CDR1 is GTSNPN and CDR2 is SVGIG (reference sequence). Trimming cost V 4 bases and J 4 bases; bases outside gene matches: 15. The CDR3 has 16 residues. The CDR3 sequence is CAWNPVGRGFGTEAFF. Here the CDR3 DNA reads TGTGCCTGGAACCCCGTGGGCAGGGGGTTTGGCACTGAAGCTTTCTTT.

The J gene is TRBJ2-7, the V gene TRBV6-6; 10 nucleotides align to TRBD2. The CDR3 has 16 residues. The germline gives CDR1 MNHNY, CDR2 SVGAGI (reference sequence). Trimming removed 6 bases from V and 0 bases from J; junction bases left unmatched: 8. This CDR3 reads CASRRTLAGSSYEQYF. For the CDR3, the DNA is TGTGCCAGCAGGCGGACACTAGCGGGGAGCTCCTACGAGCAGTACTTC.

The rearrangement uses TRBV18 and TRBJ1-2; TRBD1 aligns across 8 bases. V shed 0 bases and J 3 bases; nucleotides not matched to a gene: 9. This CDR3 comprises 17 residues. Germline-derived CDR1 and CDR2 are KGHSH and LQKENI. The CDR3 is CASSPPWPGGEDYGYTF. CDR3 bases: TGTGCCAGCTCACCACCGTGGCCAGGGGGCGAGGACTATGGCTACACCTTC. Supplemented by reference TRBV18 and TRBJ1-2, the full variable domain reads NAGVMQNPRHLVRRRGQEARLRCSPMKGHSHVYWYRQLPEEGLKFMVYLQKENIIDESGMPKERFSAEFPKEGPSILRIQQVVRGDSAAYFCASSPPWPGGEDYGYTFGSGTRLTVV.

In nucleotides, the CDR3 is TGTGCCAGTAGTATAGCCACAGGGTCCTACGAGCAGTACTTC. Translated, it gives CASSIATGSYEQYF. V usage is TRBV19 and J usage is TRBJ2-7, with a weak D call TRBD1 (6 bases). V was cut by 1 base and J by 1 base, with 8 bases left in between. Germline lookup yields CDR1 LNHDA and CDR2 SQIVND (reference sequence). The CDR3 spans 14 residues. Full variable domain (remainder filled in from reference TRBV19 and TRBJ2-7): DGGITQSPKYLFRKEGQNVTLSCEQNLNHDAMYWYRQDPGQGLRLIYYSQIVNDFQKGDIAEGYSVSREKKESFPLTVTSAQKNPTAFYLCASSIATGSYEQYFGPGTRLTVT.

The V gene is TRBV9, the J gene TRBJ2-3; 7 bases map to TRBD1. In germline, CDR1 is SGDLS, CDR2 YYNGEE. This CDR3 comprises 16 residues. The V segment lost 0 bases and the J segment 1 base; nucleotides outside the gene matches: 5. The CDR3 sequence: CASSVETGWGTDTQYF. DNA of the CDR3: TGTGCCAGCAGCGTAGAGACAGGGTGGGGCACAGATACGCAGTATTTT.

The J gene is TRBJ1-6, the V gene TRBV10-3; D possibly corresponds to TRBD1 (5 bases). Germline CDR1 ENHRY, CDR2 SYGVKD. V was cut by 2 bases and J by 10 bases, with 12 bases left in between. The CDR3 extends over 14 amino acids. CDR3 sequence (DNA): TGTGCCATCAGTGAGGGTCAGGGAAAATCACCCCTCCACTTT. It translates to CAISEGQGKSPLHF.

V is TRBV2 and J is TRBJ1-1, with D uncertain. The CDR3 extends over 14 amino acids. Germline V gene lookup returns CDR1 SNHLY and CDR2 FYNNEI. The V end was cut by 1 base, the J end by 9 bases, with 15 bases between. CDR3 in amino acids: CASSEEAGPAQAFF. The CDR3 nucleotides are TGTGCCAGCAGTGAAGAAGCAGGCCCGGCACAAGCTTTCTTT.

V usage is TRBV6-1 and J usage is TRBJ1-2, with a possible D match to TRBD1 (6 bases). With 1 base removed from V and 8 bases from J, the gap between germline ends came to 14 bases. The CDR3 has 14 residues. Germline lookup yields CDR1 MNHNS and CDR2 SASEGT. The CDR3 coding sequence is TGTGCCAGCAGTGAAGACACAGGGTTGCGGGGCTACACCTTC. Translation gives CASSEDTGLRGYTF.

The rearrangement uses TRBV7-9 and TRBJ1-1; maybe TRBD1 (5 bases). The CDR3 loop spans 14 amino acids. Per the germline V gene, CDR1 is SEHNR and CDR2 is FQNEAQ (reference sequence). Trimming left V 5 bases short and J 4 bases short, with 14 bases between. The CDR3 region has the DNA TGTGCCAGCAGCCCCCGGGGGGGGAGCACTGAAGCTTTCTTT. It is translated as CASSPRGGSTEAFF.

This chain uses TRBV5-1 with TRBJ2-5, with D tentatively TRBD2 (6 bases). The CDR3 has 14 residues. V gave up 5 bases and J gave up 2 bases, with 13 bases separating them. Germline CDR1 is SGHRS and CDR2 is YFSETQ. CDR3 amino acids: CASRSGGSQETQYF. CDR3 coding DNA: TGCGCCAGCAGGAGTGGAGGGTCTCAAGAGACCCAGTACTTC.

The chain uses TRBV7-6 and TRBJ2-1; D ambiguous. The CDR3 is 13 residues long. V lost 5 bases, J lost 6 bases, and 11 bases lay in between. Looked up from germline, CDR1 is SGHVS and CDR2 is FNYEAQ. Written as DNA, the CDR3 is TGTGCCAGCAGCGATCGAACTGGCAATGAGCAGTTCTTC. Translating gives CASSDRTGNEQFF.

The V call is TRBV2, the J call TRBJ1-2, with D possibly matching TRBD1 (5 bases). The ends were cut back, 6 bases at V and 7 bases at J, with 12 bases in the middle. There are 12 residues in the CDR3. The germline CDR1 and CDR2 sequences are SNHLY and FYNNEI. The CDR3 nucleotides are TGTGCCAGCAGCCTGACAGCCCGTGGCTACACCTTC. Its translation is CASSLTARGYTF.